A few counts support the clone carrying this T cell receptor beta chain. Its antigen is not known. Deletions cut 6 bases from V and 13 bases from J, with 22 bases between. CDR3 length: 14 residues. Germline V gives CDR1 MDHEN, CDR2 SYDVKM. These data belong to a study of chemoradiotherapy in HPV16-positive cancers. Study-wide context: Candidate HPV-specific clones and shared TCR motifs came from a couple of HPV16-positive patients. The study, taken as a whole, reports: HPV-specific T cells were functionally defined from only two HPV16-positive patients. Non-HPV-specific T cells did not expand in tumors during treatment, whereas candidate HPV-specific clones and E7-related motifs did.

Method: immunoSEQ multiplex PCR; TCRdb's copy keeps in-frame clones and lacks some. The sample records roughly 8,300 clones, about 80% being singletons. The genes are TRBV28 and TRBJ2-1, with D tentatively TRBD1 (5 bases). The clonotype comes from a human donor with HPV-associated anogenital cancer. Sample collection was performed from a patient who underwent chemoradiotherapy. The CDR3 DNA reads TGTGCCAGCAGCAAAGTGGGGCCGGGCCCTTCCCAGTTCTTC. Its translation: CASSKVGPGPSQFF.